The clone carrying this T cell receptor (beta chain) was found a few times. Its antigen is unknown. CDR3 size: 13 residues. Germline V gene sequence: CDR1 ENHRY, CDR2 SYGVKD. Trimming pared 0 bases from V and 8 bases from J, leaving 10 bases between. Time point specified: week 5, during vaccination. What each vaccine dose contained was 300 ug of mutant IDH1 20-mer peptide, accompanied by topical imiquimod. Astrocytomas that were new, WHO grade 3 or 4, IDH1-mutant and ATRX-lost were present in the donors. The data are from a study of a mutant IDH1 vaccine in newly diagnosed glioma. Study-wide results and caveats: The occurrence of vaccine-induced immune responses was seen in over 85% of patients. Pseudoprogression looked unconnected to shifts in top peripheral T cell clonotypes.

Generated by immunoSEQ multiplex PCR, the TCRdb table keeps only in-frame clones and is missing some. The data show approximately 60,000 clones, about 80% seen once. Sequences were derived from PBMCs, sampled from a glioma patient whose treatment included an IDH1 peptide vaccine. This rearrangement joins TRBV10-3 to TRBJ1-2; possible D gene TRBD1, 6 bases. This TCR derives from a woman under 30 with glioma. Some clones in this sample may be carry-over from other donors' samples. The CDR3 region is CAISESTRGGYTF. The CDR3 region has the DNA TGTGCCATCAGTGAGTCGACCAGGGGCGGCTACACCTTC.